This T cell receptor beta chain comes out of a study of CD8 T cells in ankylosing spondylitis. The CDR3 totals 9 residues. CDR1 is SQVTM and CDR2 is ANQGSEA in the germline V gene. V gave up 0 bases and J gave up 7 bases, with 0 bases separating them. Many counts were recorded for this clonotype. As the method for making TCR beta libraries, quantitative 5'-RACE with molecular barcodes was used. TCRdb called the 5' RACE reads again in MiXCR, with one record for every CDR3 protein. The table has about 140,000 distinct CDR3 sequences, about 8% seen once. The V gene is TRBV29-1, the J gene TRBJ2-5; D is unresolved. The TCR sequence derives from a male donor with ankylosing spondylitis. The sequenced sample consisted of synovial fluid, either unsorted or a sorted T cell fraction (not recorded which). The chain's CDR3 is CSVEETQYF. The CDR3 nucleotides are TGCAGCGTTGAAGAGACCCAGTACTTC.